The entry that follows covers one T cell receptor (beta chain) sequence. No antigen is known for it. Base qualities were left out, and no much larger clone turns up one base away. Genomic DNA was used as template for profiling of TCR beta VDJ combinations and CDR3 sequences. An Illumina HiSeq 2000 was the platform used for TCR repertoire sequencing. Regarding the original processing steps: Repertoires were assessed using TRBV/TRBJ rearrangement plots, CDR3 size and DJ length profiles, and Simpson's diversity index. The immunodominant clone was defined as the most abundant DNA sequence in deep sequencing data. CDR3 amino acid sequences were screened for sharing across subjects and were compared with published repertoires and the VDJdb database. The public reads were reanalyzed by TCRdb: fastp trimming at Q25, MiXCR alignment, in-frame beta chains only. Identical CDR3 proteins give one entry, which carries the most common genes and DNA. TCRdb's processing, not the authors', yielded these V and J calls. The sample has about 180,000 distinct CDR3 sequences on record, roughly 50% of them singletons. The ten largest clones capture about 2% of the sample.

The data originate from a study of CD8+CD57+ T cells in acquired aplastic anemia (dated by TCRdb to the late 2010s). For the wider study: Extracted DNA from sorted CD4+ and CD8+ cells averaged 3.2 ug, ranging from roughly 0.17 to 27.4 ug. CD8+CD57+ expansion was defined as frequency above the mean frequency observed in healthy subjects. General findings and caveats noted by the study authors: Between patients and healthy controls, no significant difference in CD8+ Simpson's diversity was found (P=0.060). Around 31 CD8+ CDR3 sequences were shared between patients and controls but appeared highly expressed in patients and within their immunodominant clones.

Patients chosen for sequencing had shown expansion of CD8+CD57+ cells by flow cytometry. All patients had severe acquired aplastic anemia diagnosed by International Study of Aplastic Anemia and Agranulocytosis and Camitta criteria. Patients had received no therapy at the time of blood sampling. In this study, sorted CD4+ and CD8+ T cells from the blood of healthy subjects and of severe aplastic anemia patients had their TCR repertoires deep-sequenced. In the USA, patient enrollment took place under clinicaltrials.gov protocols 00001620, 01623167, 00001397, 00071045, 00081523 and 00961064. Ficoll-Paque density gradient centrifugation was used to isolate peripheral blood mononuclear cells. Before DNA extraction, CD4+ and CD8+ T cells were sorted by FACS or by magnetic beads. Inclusive of the bounding cysteine and phenylalanine, the CDR3 is 11 residues long. The entry retains the CDR3 DNA only, 33 bases that are in frame from base 1. V is shortened by 8 bases, J by 5 bases, and the region joining them spans 7 bases. According to the germline V gene, CDR1 reads WSHSY and CDR2 reads SAAADI.

Sample: sorted CD4+, CD8+, or CD8+CD57+ T cells (not recorded which) from PBMCs. The TCR was taken from a human donor with aplastic anemia. Rearrangement joined TRBV10-2 to TRBJ2-1; the D gene lacks a confident call. DNA sequence: TGCGCCAGCCTTTCCGACAATGAGCAGTTCTTC. Its product reads: CASLSDNEQFF.